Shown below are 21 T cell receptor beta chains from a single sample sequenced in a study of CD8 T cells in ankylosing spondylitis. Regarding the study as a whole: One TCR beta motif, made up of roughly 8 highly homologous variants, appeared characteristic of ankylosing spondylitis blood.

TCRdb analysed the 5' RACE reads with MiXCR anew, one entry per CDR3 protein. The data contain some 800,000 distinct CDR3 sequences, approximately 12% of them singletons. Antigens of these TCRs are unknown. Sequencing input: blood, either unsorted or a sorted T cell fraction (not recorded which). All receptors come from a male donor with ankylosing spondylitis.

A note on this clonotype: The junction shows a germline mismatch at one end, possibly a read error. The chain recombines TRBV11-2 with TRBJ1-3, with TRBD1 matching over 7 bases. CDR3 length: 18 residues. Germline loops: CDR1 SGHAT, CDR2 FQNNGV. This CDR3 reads CASSTPKGAPLSGHTIYF. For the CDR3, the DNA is TGTGCCAGCAGCACCCCTAAGGGGGCTCCCCTCTCTGGACACACCATATATTTT.

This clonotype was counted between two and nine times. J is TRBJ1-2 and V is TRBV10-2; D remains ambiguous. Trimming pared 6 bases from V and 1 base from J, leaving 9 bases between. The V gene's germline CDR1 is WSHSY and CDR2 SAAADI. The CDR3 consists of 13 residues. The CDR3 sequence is CASSDGNNYGYTF. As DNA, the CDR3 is TGCGCCAGCAGCGACGGCAATAACTATGGCTACACCTTC.

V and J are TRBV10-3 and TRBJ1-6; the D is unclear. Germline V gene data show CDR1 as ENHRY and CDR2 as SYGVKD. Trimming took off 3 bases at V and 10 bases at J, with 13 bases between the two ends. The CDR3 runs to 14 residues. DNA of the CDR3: TGTGCCATCAGTGATCTCCTCCTGGGGTCACCCCTCCACTTT. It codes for CAISDLLLGSPLHF.

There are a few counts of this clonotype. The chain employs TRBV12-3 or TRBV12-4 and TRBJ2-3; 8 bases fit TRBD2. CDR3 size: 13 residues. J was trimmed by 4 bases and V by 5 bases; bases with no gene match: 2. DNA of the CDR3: TGTGCCAGCAGTGGTAGCGGGGCAGATACGCAGTATTTT. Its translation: CASSGSGADTQYF.

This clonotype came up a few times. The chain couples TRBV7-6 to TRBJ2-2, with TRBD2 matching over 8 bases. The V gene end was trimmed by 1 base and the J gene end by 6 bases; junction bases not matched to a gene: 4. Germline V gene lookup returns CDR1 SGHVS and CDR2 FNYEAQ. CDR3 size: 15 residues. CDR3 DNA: TGTGCCAGCAGCTTAGAGCGGGAGACTCCCGGGGAGCTGTTTTTT. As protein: CASSLERETPGELFF. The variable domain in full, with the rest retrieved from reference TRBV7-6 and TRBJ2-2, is GAGVSQSPRYKVTKRGQDVALRCDPISGHVSLYWYRQALGQGPEFLTYFNYEAQQDKSGLPNDRFSAERPEGSISTLTIQRTEQRDSAMYRCASSLERETPGELFFGEGSRLTVL.

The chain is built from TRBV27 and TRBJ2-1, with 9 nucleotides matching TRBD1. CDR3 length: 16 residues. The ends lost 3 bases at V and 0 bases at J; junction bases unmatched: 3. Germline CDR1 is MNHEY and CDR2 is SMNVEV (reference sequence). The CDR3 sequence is CASSFLGQGSYNEQFF. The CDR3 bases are TGTGCCAGCAGTTTCCTGGGACAGGGCTCCTACAATGAGCAGTTCTTC.

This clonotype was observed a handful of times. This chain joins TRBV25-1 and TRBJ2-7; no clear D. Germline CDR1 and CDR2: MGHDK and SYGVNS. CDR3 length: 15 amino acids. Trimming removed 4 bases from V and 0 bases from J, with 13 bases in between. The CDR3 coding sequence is TGTGCCAGCAGTGCAACTTCCCGATACTCCTACGAGCAGTACTTC. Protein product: CASSATSRYSYEQYF.

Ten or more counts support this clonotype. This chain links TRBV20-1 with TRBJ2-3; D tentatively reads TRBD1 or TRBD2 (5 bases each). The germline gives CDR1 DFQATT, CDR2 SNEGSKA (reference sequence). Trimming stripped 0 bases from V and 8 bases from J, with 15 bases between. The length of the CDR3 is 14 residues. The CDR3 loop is CSARDPWIGGTQYF. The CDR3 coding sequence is TGCAGTGCTAGAGATCCCTGGATTGGGGGTACGCAGTATTTT.

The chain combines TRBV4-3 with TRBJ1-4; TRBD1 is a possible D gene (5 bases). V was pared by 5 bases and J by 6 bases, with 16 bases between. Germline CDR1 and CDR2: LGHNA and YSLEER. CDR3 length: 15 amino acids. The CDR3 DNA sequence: TGCGCCAGCAGCTTTGGCCGGGGAGGGGATGAAAAACTGTTTTTT. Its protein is CASSFGRGGDEKLFF.

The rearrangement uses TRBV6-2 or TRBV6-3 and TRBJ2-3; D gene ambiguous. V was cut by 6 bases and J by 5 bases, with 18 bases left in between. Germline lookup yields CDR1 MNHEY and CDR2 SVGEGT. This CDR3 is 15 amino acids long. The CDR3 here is CASSYASGVGDTQYF. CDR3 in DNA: TGTGCCAGCAGCTACGCAAGTGGGGTCGGAGATACGCAGTATTTT.

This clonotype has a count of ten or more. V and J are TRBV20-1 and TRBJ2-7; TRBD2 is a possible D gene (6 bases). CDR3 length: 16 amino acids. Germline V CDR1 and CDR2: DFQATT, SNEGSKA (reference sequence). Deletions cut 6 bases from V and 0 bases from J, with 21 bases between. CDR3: CSARRWGDGLSYEQYF. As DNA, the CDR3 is TGCAGTGCGCGCCGTTGGGGGGACGGACTCTCCTACGAGCAGTACTTC.

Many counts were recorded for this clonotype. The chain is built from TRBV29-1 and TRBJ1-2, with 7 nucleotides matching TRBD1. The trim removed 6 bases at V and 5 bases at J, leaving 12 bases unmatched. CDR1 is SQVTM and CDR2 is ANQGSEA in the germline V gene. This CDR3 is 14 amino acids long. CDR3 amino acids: CSVPAGTAQYGYTF. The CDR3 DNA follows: TGCAGCGTCCCCGCCGGGACAGCCCAGTATGGCTACACCTTC.

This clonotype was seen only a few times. The CDR3 here is CASSLGGEGNSPLHF. CDR3 sequence (DNA): TGTGCCAGCAGCTTAGGAGGGGAGGGCAATTCACCCCTCCACTTT. V gene TRBV7-9 combines with J gene TRBJ1-6; TRBD1 might be the D (5 bases). In germline, CDR1 is SEHNR, CDR2 FQNEAQ (reference sequence). This CDR3 region has 15 residues. V lost 1 base and J 7 bases, leaving 11 bases between the germline ends.

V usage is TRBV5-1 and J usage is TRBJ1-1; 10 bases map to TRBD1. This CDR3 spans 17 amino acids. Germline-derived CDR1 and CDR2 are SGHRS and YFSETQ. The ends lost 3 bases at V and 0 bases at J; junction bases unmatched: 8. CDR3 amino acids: CASSWGGQGQLNTEAFF. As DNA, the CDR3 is TGCGCCAGCAGCTGGGGGGGACAGGGGCAATTGAACACTGAAGCTTTCTTT.

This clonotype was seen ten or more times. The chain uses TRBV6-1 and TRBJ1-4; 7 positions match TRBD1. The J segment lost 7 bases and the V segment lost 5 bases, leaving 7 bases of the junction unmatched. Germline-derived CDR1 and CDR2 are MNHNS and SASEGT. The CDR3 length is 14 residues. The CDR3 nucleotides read TGTGCCAGCAGTCCTGACAGGGAGGGTGAAAAACTGTTTTTT. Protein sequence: CASSPDREGEKLFF.

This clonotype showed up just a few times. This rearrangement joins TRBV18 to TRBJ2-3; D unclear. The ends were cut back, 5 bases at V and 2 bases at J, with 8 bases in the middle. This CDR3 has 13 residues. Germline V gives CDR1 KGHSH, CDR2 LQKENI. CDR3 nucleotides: TGTGCCAGCTCAGCCTCAATCACAGATACGCAGTATTTT. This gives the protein CASSASITDTQYF. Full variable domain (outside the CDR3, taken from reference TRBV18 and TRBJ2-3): NAGVMQNPRHLVRRRGQEARLRCSPMKGHSHVYWYRQLPEEGLKFMVYLQKENIIDESGMPKERFSAEFPKEGPSILRIQQVVRGDSAAYFCASSASITDTQYFGPGTRLTVL.

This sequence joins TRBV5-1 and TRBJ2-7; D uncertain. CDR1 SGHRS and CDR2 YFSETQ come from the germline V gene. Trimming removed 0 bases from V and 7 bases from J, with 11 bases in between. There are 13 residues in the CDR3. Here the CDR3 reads CASSLGTVSEQYF. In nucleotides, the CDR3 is TGCGCCAGCAGCTTGGGGACGGTTAGTGAGCAGTACTTC.

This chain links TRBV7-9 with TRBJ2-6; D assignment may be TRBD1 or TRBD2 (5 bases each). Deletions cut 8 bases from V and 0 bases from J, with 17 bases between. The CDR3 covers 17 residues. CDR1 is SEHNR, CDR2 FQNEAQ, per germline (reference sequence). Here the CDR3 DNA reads TGTGCCAGCTTATCCGGGACGGCCGTCTCTGGGGCCAACGTCCTGACTTTC. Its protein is CASLSGTAVSGANVLTF. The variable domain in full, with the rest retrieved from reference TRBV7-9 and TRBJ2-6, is DTGVSQNPRHKITKRGQNVTFRCDPISEHNRLYWYRQTLGQGPEFLTYFQNEAQLEKSRLLSDRFSAERPKGSFSTLEIQRTEQGDSAMYLCASLSGTAVSGANVLTFGAGSRLTVL.

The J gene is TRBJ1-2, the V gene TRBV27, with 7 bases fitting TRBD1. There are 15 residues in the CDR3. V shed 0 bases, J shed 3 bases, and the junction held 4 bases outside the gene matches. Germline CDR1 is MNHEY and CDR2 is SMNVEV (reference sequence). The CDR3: CASSLSWDSYYGYTF. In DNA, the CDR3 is TGTGCCAGCAGTTTATCGTGGGACAGTTACTATGGCTACACCTTC.

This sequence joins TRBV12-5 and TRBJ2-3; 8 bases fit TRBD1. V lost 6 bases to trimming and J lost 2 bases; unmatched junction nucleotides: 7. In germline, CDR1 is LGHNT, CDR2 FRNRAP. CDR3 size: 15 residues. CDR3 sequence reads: CASGFGQGFTDTQYF. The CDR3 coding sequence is TGTGCTAGTGGGTTCGGACAGGGATTCACAGATACGCAGTATTTT.

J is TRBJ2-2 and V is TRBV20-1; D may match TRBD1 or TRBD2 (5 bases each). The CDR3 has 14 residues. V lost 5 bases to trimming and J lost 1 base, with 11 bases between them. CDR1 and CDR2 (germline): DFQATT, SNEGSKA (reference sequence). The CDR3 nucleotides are TGCAGTGCTGCCGGGACCAAGAACACCGGGGAGCTGTTTTTT. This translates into CSAAGTKNTGELFF.